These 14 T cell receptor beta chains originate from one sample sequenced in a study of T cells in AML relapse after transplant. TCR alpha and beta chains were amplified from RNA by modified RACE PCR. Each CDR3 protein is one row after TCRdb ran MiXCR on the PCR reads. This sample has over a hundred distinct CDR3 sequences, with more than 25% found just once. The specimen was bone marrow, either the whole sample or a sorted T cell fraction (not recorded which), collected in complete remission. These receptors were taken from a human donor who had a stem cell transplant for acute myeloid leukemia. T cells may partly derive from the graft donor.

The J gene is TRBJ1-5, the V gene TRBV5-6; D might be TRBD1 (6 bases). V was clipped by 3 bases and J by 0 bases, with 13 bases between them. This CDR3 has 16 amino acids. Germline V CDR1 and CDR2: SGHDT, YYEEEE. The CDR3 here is CASSWGALCSNQPQHF. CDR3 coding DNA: TGTGCCAGCAGCTGGGGGGCACTGTGTAGCAATCAGCCCCAGCATTTT. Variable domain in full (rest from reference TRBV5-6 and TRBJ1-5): DAGVTQSPTHLIKTRGQQVTLRCSPKSGHDTVSWYQQALGQGPQFIFQYYEEEERQRGNFPDRFSGHQFPNYSSELNVNALLLGDSALYLCASSWGALCSNQPQHFGDGTRLSIL.

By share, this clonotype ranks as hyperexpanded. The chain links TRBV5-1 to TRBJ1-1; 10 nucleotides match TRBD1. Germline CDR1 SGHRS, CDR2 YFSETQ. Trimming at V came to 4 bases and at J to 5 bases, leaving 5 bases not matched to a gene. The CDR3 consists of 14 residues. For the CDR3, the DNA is TGCGCCAGCAGCCGACAGGGGGCGATGACTGAAGCTTTCTTT. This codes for CASSRQGAMTEAFF.

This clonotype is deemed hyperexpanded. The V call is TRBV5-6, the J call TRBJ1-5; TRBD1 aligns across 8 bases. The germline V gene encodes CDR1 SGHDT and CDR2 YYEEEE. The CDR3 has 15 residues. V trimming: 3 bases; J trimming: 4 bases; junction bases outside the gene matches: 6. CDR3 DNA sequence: TGTGCCAGCAGCTGGGGGACAGGTAAAAATCAGCCCCAGCATTTT. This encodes CASSWGTGKNQPQHF.

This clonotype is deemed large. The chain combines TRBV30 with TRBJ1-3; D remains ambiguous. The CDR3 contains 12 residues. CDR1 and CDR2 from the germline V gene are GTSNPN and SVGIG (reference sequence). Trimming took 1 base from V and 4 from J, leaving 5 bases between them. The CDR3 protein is CAWSEMGNTIYF. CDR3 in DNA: TGTGCCTGGAGTGAAATGGGAAACACCATATATTTT.

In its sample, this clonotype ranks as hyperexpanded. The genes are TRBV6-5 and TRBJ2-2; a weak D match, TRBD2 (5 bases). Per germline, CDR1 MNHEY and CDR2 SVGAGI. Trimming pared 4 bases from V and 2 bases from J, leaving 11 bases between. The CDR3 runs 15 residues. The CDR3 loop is CASSSGSVNTGELFF. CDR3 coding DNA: TGTGCCAGCAGTTCGGGTAGCGTCAACACCGGGGAGCTGTTTTTT.

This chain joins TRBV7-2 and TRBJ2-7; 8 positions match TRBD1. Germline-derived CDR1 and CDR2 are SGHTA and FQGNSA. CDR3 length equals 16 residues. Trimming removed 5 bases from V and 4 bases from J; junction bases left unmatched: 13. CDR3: CASSPSPGQDQYEQYF. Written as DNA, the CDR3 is TGTGCCAGCAGCCCTTCCCCGGGACAGGACCAATACGAGCAGTACTTC.

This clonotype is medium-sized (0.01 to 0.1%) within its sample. The chain's CDR3 is CASSYWGGPTEAFF. The CDR3 DNA follows: TGTGCCAGCAGTTACTGGGGGGGTCCAACTGAAGCTTTCTTT. The chain links TRBV6-2 or TRBV6-3 to TRBJ1-1; D is possibly TRBD1 (5 bases). The CDR3 length is 14 residues. The germline gives CDR1 MNHEY, CDR2 SVGEGT. Trimming stripped 1 base from V and 5 bases from J, with 11 bases between.

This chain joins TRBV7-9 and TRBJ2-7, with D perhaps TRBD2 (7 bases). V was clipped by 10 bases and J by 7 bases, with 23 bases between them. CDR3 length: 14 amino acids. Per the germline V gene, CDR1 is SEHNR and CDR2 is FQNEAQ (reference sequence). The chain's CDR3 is CATAWRGGFGEQYF. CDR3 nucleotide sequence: TGTGCCACGGCCTGGCGCGGGGGCTTCGGGGAGCAGTACTTC.

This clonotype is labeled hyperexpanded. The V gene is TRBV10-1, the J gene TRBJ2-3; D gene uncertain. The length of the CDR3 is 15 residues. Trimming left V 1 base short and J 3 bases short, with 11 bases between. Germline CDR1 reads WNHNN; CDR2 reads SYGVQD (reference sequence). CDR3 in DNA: TGCGCCAGCAGTGAGTTGAAGGGTTCGACAGATACGCAGTATTTT. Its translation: CASSELKGSTDTQYF.

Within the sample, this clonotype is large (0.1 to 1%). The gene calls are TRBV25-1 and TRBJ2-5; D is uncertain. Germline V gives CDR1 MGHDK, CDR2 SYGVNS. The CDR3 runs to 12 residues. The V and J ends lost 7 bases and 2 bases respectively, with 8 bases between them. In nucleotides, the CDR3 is TGTGCCAGCACCGGGTTTCAAGAGACCCAGTACTTC. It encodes CASTGFQETQYF.

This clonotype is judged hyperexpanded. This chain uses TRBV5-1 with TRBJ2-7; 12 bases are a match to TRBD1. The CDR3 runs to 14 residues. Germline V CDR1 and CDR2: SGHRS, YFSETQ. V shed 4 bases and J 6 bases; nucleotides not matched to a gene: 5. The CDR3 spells CASSRDRGLSEQYF. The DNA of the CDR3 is TGCGCCAGCAGCAGGGACAGGGGGCTTAGCGAGCAGTACTTC.

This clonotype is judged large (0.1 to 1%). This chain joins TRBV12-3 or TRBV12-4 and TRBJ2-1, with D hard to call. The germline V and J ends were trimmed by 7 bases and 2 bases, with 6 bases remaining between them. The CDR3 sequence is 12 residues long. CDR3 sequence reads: CASTRAYNEQFF. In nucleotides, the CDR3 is TGTGCCAGCACCCGGGCCTACAATGAGCAGTTCTTC.

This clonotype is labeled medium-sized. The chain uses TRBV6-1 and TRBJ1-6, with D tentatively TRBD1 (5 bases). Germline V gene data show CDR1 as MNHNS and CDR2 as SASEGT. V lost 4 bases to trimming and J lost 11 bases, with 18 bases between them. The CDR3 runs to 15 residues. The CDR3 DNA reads TGTGCCAGCAGTGGCTCGGGGGAACCCGGGACACCCCTCCACTTT. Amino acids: CASSGSGEPGTPLHF.

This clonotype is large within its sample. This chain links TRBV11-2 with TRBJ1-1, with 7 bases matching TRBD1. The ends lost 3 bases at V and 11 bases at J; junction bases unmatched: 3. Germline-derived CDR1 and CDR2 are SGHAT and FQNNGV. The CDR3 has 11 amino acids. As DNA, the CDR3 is TGTGCCAGCAGCTTTGGGACAGAGGCTTTCTTT. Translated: CASSFGTEAFF.